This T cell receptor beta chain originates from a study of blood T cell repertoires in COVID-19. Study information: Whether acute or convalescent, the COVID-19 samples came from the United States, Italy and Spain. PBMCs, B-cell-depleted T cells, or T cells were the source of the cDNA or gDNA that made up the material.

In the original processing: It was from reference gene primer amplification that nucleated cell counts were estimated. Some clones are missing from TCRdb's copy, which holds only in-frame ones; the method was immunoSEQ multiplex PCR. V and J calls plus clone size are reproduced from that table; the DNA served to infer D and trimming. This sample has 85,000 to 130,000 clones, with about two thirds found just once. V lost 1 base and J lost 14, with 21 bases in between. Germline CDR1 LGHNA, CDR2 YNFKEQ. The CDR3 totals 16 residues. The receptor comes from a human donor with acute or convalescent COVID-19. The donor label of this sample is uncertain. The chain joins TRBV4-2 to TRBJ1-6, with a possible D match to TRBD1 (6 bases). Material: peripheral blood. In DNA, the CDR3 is TGTGCCAGCAGCCAAGTTCAGGGGTCGTGGGGGTTGGCCCTCCACTTT. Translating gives CASSQVQGSWGLALHF.